This TCR beta chain emerged from a study of blood T cells in healthy people across ages. The study's findings and limits: With unsorted PBMCs, a conclusive comparison of naive versus antigen-experienced cells was not possible. Relative to aged donors, long-lived donors carried more naive CD4+ cells and displayed higher diversity.

For this clonotype: Its antigen is currently unknown.

Primed by a sample-barcoded 5' primer and a J-beta primer mix, a second PCR proceeded for 7 to 11 cycles. Using its own MiXCR run on the 5' RACE reads, TCRdb lists one record per CDR3 protein. Among about 640,000 distinct CDR3 sequences listed, roughly 58% were seen once. This receptor was taken from a man aged 55 to 70 in good health. The material sequenced was blood.

CDR3 DNA: TGTGCCATCAGTGAGTCAGGAGGGTTCAGCTATGGCTACACCTTC. Protein product: CAISESGGFSYGYTF. This rearrangement joins TRBV10-3 to TRBJ1-2, with no clear D. The length of the CDR3 is 15 residues. Germline V gives CDR1 ENHRY, CDR2 SYGVKD. V lost 0 bases to trimming and J lost 4 bases, with 12 bases between them.